Listed below are T cell receptor beta chains from one sample, sequenced in a study of sequential checkpoint blockade in melanoma. Libraries were prepared by immunoSEQ multiplex PCR; TCRdb keeps only in-frame clonotypes and omits some of them. The profile shows 2,400 or so clones, around 27% of them singletons. Material: tumor tissue (inferred from file names), obtained from a patient given nivolumab and ipilimumab in sequence. These receptors were collected from a human donor with melanoma. CDR3s include the opening cysteine and the closing phenylalanine or tryptophan. Fields, in order: CDR3 protein, J gene, V gene.

CDR3 protein: CASSQRDRDYEQYF
J gene: TRBJ2-7
V gene: TRBV1

CDR3 protein: CASTPGTEAFF
J gene: TRBJ1-1
V gene: TRBV6-7

CDR3 protein: CATSRVEGIGNSPLHF
J gene: TRBJ1-6
V gene: TRBV15

CDR3 protein: CASSQEPSVQGRRTKAFF
J gene: TRBJ1-1
V gene: TRBV1

CDR3 protein: CASSPYPPLDRSNGNTIYF
J gene: TRBJ1-3
V gene: TRBV18

CDR3 protein: CASSIRRDRVF
J gene: TRBJ2-1
V gene: TRBV19

CDR3 protein: CASRDRDGGSQPQHF
J gene: TRBJ1-5
V gene: TRBV19

CDR3 protein: CASSFSGASRGQETQYF
J gene: TRBJ2-5
V gene: TRBV11-3

CDR3 protein: CASSLDRDQPQHF
J gene: TRBJ1-5
V gene: TRBV9

CDR3 protein: CASSTRGGNLGQLFF
J gene: TRBJ1-4
V gene: TRBV6-8

CDR3 protein: CASSLPTLGYSPLHF
J gene: TRBJ1-6
V gene: TRBV11-3

CDR3 protein: CASSLLGASTNEKLFF
J gene: TRBJ1-4
V gene: TRBV5-1

CDR3 protein: CASIRTGGTEAFF
J gene: TRBJ1-1
V gene: TRBV6-8

CDR3 protein: CASILRGGAPDTQYF
J gene: TRBJ2-3
V gene: TRBV12-5

CDR3 protein: CASSNSRTSDRNEQFF
J gene: TRBJ2-1
V gene: TRBV11-3

CDR3 protein: CASSYSNSPGGGDNEQFF
J gene: TRBJ2-1
V gene: TRBV6-8

CDR3 protein: CASSKMLGQQETQYF
J gene: TRBJ2-5
V gene: TRBV11-3

CDR3 protein: CASTRTRIRSDTQYF
J gene: TRBJ2-3
V gene: TRBV19

CDR3 protein: CASSSAGGITGELFF
J gene: TRBJ2-2
V gene: TRBV11-3

CDR3 protein: CASRWTYGTEAFF
J gene: TRBJ1-1
V gene: TRBV6-8

CDR3 protein: CASSEGGGAEDEQFF
J gene: TRBJ2-1
V gene: TRBV10-3

CDR3 protein: CASSVGMNTEAFF
J gene: TRBJ1-1
V gene: TRBV9

CDR3 protein: CASSRDRGNTEAFF
J gene: TRBJ1-1
V gene: TRBV7-6

CDR3 protein: CASSPNPGQGAYGYTF
J gene: TRBJ1-2
V gene: TRBV5-1

CDR3 protein: CASSPTGDHYNEQFF
J gene: TRBJ2-1
V gene: TRBV5-1

CDR3 protein: CASSTVQGLAVIDTQYF
J gene: TRBJ2-3
V gene: TRBV19

CDR3 protein: CAISESSSSGTVEAFF
J gene: TRBJ1-1
V gene: TRBV10-3

CDR3 protein: CASSLERRGQGYYEQYF
J gene: TRBJ2-7
V gene: TRBV11-3

CDR3 protein: CASSDLLAGGTQYF
J gene: TRBJ2-5
V gene: TRBV6-8

CDR3 protein: CASSLFGRGQFQETQYF
J gene: TRBJ2-5
V gene: TRBV7-5

CDR3 protein: CASSFDGNTDTQYF
J gene: TRBJ2-3
V gene: TRBV11-3

CDR3 protein: CASSVRGTGGSYEQYF
J gene: TRBJ2-7
V gene: TRBV7-4

CDR3 protein: CSVSTSGGSYEQYF
J gene: TRBJ2-7
V gene: TRBV29-1

CDR3 protein: CASSPRGGGYEQYF
J gene: TRBJ2-7
V gene: TRBV7-8

CDR3 protein: CASTPRPTSYEQYF
J gene: TRBJ2-7
V gene: TRBV11-3

CDR3 protein: CASSSPWQERVGSPLHF
J gene: TRBJ1-6
V gene: TRBV28

CDR3 protein: CASSPRGLSYEQYF
J gene: TRBJ2-7
V gene: TRBV19